Sequencing of this T cell receptor beta chain was carried out in a study of sequential checkpoint blockade in melanoma (dated by TCRdb to between 2017 and 2020). Regarding the study in general: Patients were assigned by 1:1 randomization to either first-line nivolumab followed by ipilimumab (arm A) or ipilimumab followed by nivolumab (arm B). Maintenance nivolumab was given following each of the two trial sequences. The full study reports these points: Larger, independent patient cohorts are needed to validate the response-prediction model that combines TCR metrics and mutation burden.

The germline V and J ends show losses of 6 bases and 0 bases respectively, and no gene match explains 8 bases of the junction. CDR1 and CDR2 (MDHEN, SYDVKM) derive from the germline V gene. The CDR3 has 17 amino acids, counting the end cysteine and phenylalanine. The only DNA kept is the CDR3, 51 bases in frame from the first base. What the treatment or condition label conveys for this sample: randomized to nivolumab then ipilimumab (arm A) or the reverse (arm B). No trial patient had received prior DNA-damaging chemotherapy. Live CD3+CD8+ cells negative for CD19 and CD56 were sorted from thawed PBMCs on a FACS Aria II flow cytometer. Samples came from patients with melanoma in CheckMate 064, a randomized, open-label phase II trial of sequential checkpoint blockade. Leukapheresis was used to collect peripheral blood mononuclear cells, which were then purified with Ficoll-Paque and frozen in human serum with about 10% DMSO. Purity of sorted blood CD3+CD8+ cells was verified at >98% immediately after sorting, followed by DNA extraction.

Details on this clone: The antigen this receptor binds is unknown. No quality values exist for individual bases; no much larger clone is one base distant.

The immunoSEQ Assay was used to immunosequence TCRbeta CDR3 regions from genomic DNA. Before high-throughput sequencing, genomic DNA was amplified using bias-controlled multiplex PCR. In the original analysis: To quantify the absolute abundance of each unique TCRbeta CDR3 region, the sequences were collapsed and filtered. Clonality, defined as 1 minus Pielou's evenness, was calculated using only productive rearrangements. A previously published method was used to identify clones whose frequencies were significantly greater in on-treatment samples than in baseline samples. Held by TCRdb, this immuneACCESS table contains in-frame sequences only and omits some clones. Under half of the omission traces to an unresolved V gene where checked; the cause of the rest is unknown. The V and J calls and the clone size are those of that table, but D and trimming were determined from the DNA. This sample comprises roughly 5,100 clones, roughly 75% of them detected only once. The biggest ten clones account for 45% to 60% of the sample.

This clonotype was obtained from a human patient with melanoma. Some clones in this sample may be carry-over from other donors' samples. Sample: CD8+ T cells sorted from blood (inferred from file names), taken from a patient given nivolumab and ipilimumab in sequence. The sequence is built from TRBV28 and TRBJ1-6; 7 central nucleotides agree with TRBD1. The sequence in DNA is TGTGCCAGCAGACAGGGGATACGGAGCTCCTATAATTCACCCCTCCACTTT. This is translated as CASRQGIRSSYNSPLHF.